This T cell receptor (beta chain) originates from a study of blood T cell repertoires in COVID-19. Study-level background: The United States, Italy and Spain provided the acute and convalescent COVID-19 samples. PBMCs, B-cell-depleted T cells, or T cells were the source of the cDNA or gDNA that made up the material.

V dropped 0 bases and J dropped 8 bases, with 8 bases sitting between them. This CDR3 spans 12 amino acids. Looked up from germline, CDR1 is SGHRS and CDR2 is YFSETQ. In the original processing: Using reference gene primer amplification, nucleated cell counts were estimated. Profiling relied on immunoSEQ multiplex PCR, and the TCRdb table lists in-frame clones only, not all of them. Clone size and the V and J calls come from that table; the DNA yielded D and trimming. The sample includes about 94,000 clones, about 80% of them seen just once. The chain couples TRBV5-1 to TRBJ1-1; D remains ambiguous. Source material: peripheral blood. This TCR was recovered from a man between 60 and 70 years old with acute or convalescent COVID-19. The chain's CDR3 is CASSLEAGEAFF. The CDR3 DNA reads as TGCGCCAGCAGCTTGGAGGCGGGAGAAGCTTTCTTT.